This record covers a single T cell receptor (beta chain). Antigen specificity is unknown. Germline loops: CDR1 LNHDA, CDR2 SQIVND (reference sequence). The CDR3 is made up of 16 amino acids. V dropped 6 bases and J dropped 6; count of bases not matched to a gene: 9. The data derive from a study of graft-versus-host responses after intestinal transplantation. Study summary: All recipients got anti-thymocyte globulin induction, then tacrolimus and steroids for approximately 3 years. Study results and limitations: Among recipient marrow samples, GvH clones were found; some appeared first in ileum or blood. Allografts of patients with graft-donor T cell macrochimerism showed high graft-versus-host to host-versus-graft clone ratios. Levels of circulating GvH clones at their peak were associated with early post-transplant HvG declines.

The repertoire was sequenced with immunoSEQ multiplex PCR; TCRdb's copy has only in-frame clones and lacks some. The sample records about 9,600 clones, nearly 95% being singletons. The sequence was collected from a human patient who received an intestinal transplant, so some T cells may come from the graft donor. The specimen was PBMCs, collected about 45 days after intestinal transplantation. The genes are TRBV19 and TRBJ2-1; 12 bases agree with TRBD1. The CDR3 sequence: CASSLIPGQGANEQFF. CDR3 sequence (DNA): TGTGCCAGTAGCCTCATCCCGGGACAGGGGGCCAATGAGCAGTTCTTC. The full variable domain, rest sourced from reference TRBV19 and TRBJ2-1, is DGGITQSPKYLFRKEGQNVTLSCEQNLNHDAMYWYRQDPGQGLRLIYYSQIVNDFQKGDIAEGYSVSREKKESFPLTVTSAQKNPTAFYLCASSLIPGQGANEQFFGPGTRLTVL.